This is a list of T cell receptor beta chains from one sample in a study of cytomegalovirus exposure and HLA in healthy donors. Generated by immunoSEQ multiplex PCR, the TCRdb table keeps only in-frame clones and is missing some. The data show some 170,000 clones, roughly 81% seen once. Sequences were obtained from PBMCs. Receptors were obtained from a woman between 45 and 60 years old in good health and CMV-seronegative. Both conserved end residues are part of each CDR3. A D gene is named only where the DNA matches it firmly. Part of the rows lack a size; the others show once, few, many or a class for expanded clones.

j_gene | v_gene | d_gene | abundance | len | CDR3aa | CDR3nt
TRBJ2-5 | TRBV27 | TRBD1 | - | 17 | CASSFIWTGGDQETQYF | TGTGCCAGCAGTTTCATTTGGACAGGGGGAGACCAAGAGACCCAGTACTTC
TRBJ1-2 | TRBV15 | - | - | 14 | CATSRVQGRSGYTF | TGTGCCACCAGCAGAGTCCAGGGCCGGAGTGGCTACACCTTC
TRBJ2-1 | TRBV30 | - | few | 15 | CAWRHIQGAYNEQFF | TGTGCCTGGAGGCATATACAGGGAGCCTACAATGAGCAGTTCTTC
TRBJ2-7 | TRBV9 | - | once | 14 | CASSPSTGSYEQYF | TGTGCCAGCAGCCCCAGTACGGGCTCCTACGAGCAGTACTTC
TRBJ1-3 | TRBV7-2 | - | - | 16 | CASSLSSTGLGNTIYF | TGTGCCAGCAGCTTATCGTCGACAGGCTTAGGGAACACCATATATTTT
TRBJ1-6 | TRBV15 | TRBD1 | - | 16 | CATNSQGAFYNSPLHF | TGTGCCACCAACTCCCAGGGGGCATTTTATAATTCACCCCTCCACTTT
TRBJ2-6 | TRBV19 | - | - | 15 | CASSISWSGANVLTF | TGTGCCAGTAGTATTAGTTGGTCCGGGGCCAACGTCCTGACTTTC
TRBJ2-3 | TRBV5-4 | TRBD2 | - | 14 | CASKGLESTDTQYF | TGTGCCAGCAAGGGACTAGAATCCACAGATACGCAGTATTTT
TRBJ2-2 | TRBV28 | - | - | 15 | CASSFFLLNTGELFF | TGTGCCAGCAGTTTTTTCCTCCTCAACACCGGGGAGCTGTTTTTT
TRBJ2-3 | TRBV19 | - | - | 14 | CASSMKQGRDTQYF | TGTGCCAGTAGTATGAAACAGGGCAGAGATACGCAGTATTTT
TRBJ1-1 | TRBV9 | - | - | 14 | CASSATQGYTEAFF | TGTGCCAGCAGCGCCACACAGGGTTACACTGAAGCTTTCTTT
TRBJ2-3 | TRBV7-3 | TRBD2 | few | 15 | CASSLAGGPTDTQYF | TGTGCCAGCAGCTTAGCGGGGGGTCCCACAGATACGCAGTATTTT
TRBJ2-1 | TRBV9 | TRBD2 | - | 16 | CASSVATGGVYNEQFF | TGTGCCAGCAGCGTAGCTACGGGGGGGGTCTACAATGAGCAGTTCTTC
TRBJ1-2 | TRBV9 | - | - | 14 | CASSKGGANYGYTF | TGTGCCAGCAGCAAGGGGGGGGCCAACTATGGCTACACCTTC
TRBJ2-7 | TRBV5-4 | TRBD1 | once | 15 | CASSWDREQYYEQYF | TGTGCCAGCAGCTGGGACAGGGAGCAGTACTACGAGCAGTACTTC
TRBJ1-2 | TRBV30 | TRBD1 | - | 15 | CAWSISYEGAGGYTF | TGTGCCTGGAGTATATCTTACGAGGGGGCAGGAGGCTACACCTTC
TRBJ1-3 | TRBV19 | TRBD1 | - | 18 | CASSIRMGQLLSGNTIYF | TGTGCCAGTAGTATTAGGATGGGACAGCTCCTCTCTGGAAACACCATATATTTT
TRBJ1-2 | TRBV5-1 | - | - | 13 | CASSAEVNYGYTF | TGCGCCAGCAGCGCGGAAGTCAACTATGGCTACACCTTC
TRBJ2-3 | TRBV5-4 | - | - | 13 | CASSLVNADTQYF | TGTGCCAGCAGCTTGGTAAATGCAGATACGCAGTATTTT
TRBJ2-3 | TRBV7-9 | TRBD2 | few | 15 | CASSFALAGSHGQYF | TGTGCCAGCAGTTTCGCGCTAGCGGGATCCCATGGGCAGTATTTT
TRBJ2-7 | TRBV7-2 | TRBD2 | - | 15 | CASSRGTSGRREQYF | TGTGCCAGCAGCAGGGGGACTAGCGGGAGGAGGGAGCAGTACTTC
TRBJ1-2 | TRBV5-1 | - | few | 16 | CASSLLVFGTNYGYTF | TGCGCCAGCAGCTTGTTGGTTTTTGGCACTAACTATGGCTACACCTTC
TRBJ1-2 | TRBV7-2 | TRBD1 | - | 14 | CASSLRQGNYGYTF | TGTGCCAGCAGCTTAAGACAGGGGAACTATGGCTACACCTTC
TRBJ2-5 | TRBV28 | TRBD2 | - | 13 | CAITSGSGETQYF | TGTGCCATCACTAGCGGGAGCGGGGAGACCCAGTACTTC
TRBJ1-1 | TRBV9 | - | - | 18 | CASSVSTGSQSGNTEAFF | TGTGCCAGCAGCGTTTCAACCGGGTCTCAGTCTGGGAACACTGAAGCTTTCTTT
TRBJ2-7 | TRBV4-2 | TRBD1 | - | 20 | CASSQVSNFGQEIFSYEQYF | TGTGCCAGCAGCCAAGTTTCAAATTTCGGACAGGAAATATTTTCCTACGAGCAGTACTTC
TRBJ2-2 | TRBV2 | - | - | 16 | CASSVIGPANTGELFF | TGTGCCAGCAGTGTTATCGGTCCCGCTAACACCGGGGAGCTGTTTTTT
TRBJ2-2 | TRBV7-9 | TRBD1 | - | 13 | CASSVQGAGELFF | TGTGCCAGCAGCGTACAGGGGGCCGGGGAGCTGTTTTTT
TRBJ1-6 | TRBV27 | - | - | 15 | CASSLTENYNSPLHF | TGTGCCAGCAGTCTCACCGAGAACTATAATTCACCCCTCCACTTT
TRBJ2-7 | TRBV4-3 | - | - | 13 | CASSYIRDYEQYF | TGCGCCAGCAGCTATATCAGGGACTACGAGCAGTACTTC
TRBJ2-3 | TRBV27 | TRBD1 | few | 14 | CASSTGGGQDTQYF | TGTGCCAGCAGTACAGGTGGGGGACAGGATACGCAGTATTTT
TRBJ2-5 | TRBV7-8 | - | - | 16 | CASSPLAGRGQETQYF | TGTGCCAGCAGCCCGCTGGCGGGGCGGGGCCAAGAGACCCAGTACTTC
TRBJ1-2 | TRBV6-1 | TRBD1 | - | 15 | CASSETTGPNHGYTF | TGTGCCAGCAGTGAGACGACAGGGCCCAACCATGGCTACACCTTC
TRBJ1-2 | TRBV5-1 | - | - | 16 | CASSSTLQGGGYGYTF | TGCGCCAGCAGCTCCACTTTACAGGGCGGGGGCTATGGCTACACCTTC
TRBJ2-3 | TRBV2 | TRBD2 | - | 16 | CASKYLASGGTDTQYF | TGTGCCAGCAAGTATTTGGCTAGCGGGGGCACAGATACGCAGTATTTT
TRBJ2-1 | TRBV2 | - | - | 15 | CASTQQGARAGEQFF | TGTGCCAGCACTCAACAAGGGGCACGAGCCGGTGAGCAGTTCTTC